The T cell receptor beta chain described here comes from a study of T cell responses to AZD1222 COVID-19 vaccine (dated by TCRdb to about 2021). About the investigation overall: AZD1222 recipients given second doses at about 4 weeks or at about 12 weeks were pooled, since spike-specific TCR depth and breadth were not found to differ between the two schedules. A total of 233 trial participants underwent TCR sequencing, of whom some 210 received two doses of AZD1222 and some 26 received two doses of the MenACWY control vaccine. Trial participants were enrolled by age into subgroups of 18-55, 56-69 and 70-plus years, and around 150, 28 and 57 TCR-sequenced participants, respectively, were included in these subgroups. Overall results and qualifications from the work: CD4 TCRs associated with the vaccine covered the entire spike protein, and the dominant responses were in regions 160-218 and 743-854. In the small 56-69-year group, the increase in depth fell short of significance, most likely because of low power. Participants were mostly white British and included more females than males, and it was suggested by the authors that clonal diversity may have been underestimated. No day 14 peak-response samples were available, so repertoires were characterized only after the peak T cell response. Conclusions about previously exposed vaccinees are limited, since just 5 or 6 AZD1222 recipients were seropositive for SARS-CoV-2 at baseline. After two AZD1222 doses, spike-specific TCR breadth and depth were significantly higher than at day 0 and than in MenACWY recipients. Reportedly, almost half of the unique spike-specific TCRs recognized epitopes lying outside the regions that are mutated in the B.1.351 and B.1.1.7 variants.

A word on this clone: This clone's antigen is unknown. No per-base quality is available; no much larger clone lies one base away.

The CDR3 regions of human TCRbeta chains were analyzed by immunosequencing. Under the source paper's analysis protocol: TCRs in the repertoires were compared against a reference library of SARS-CoV-2-specific TCRs that had been generated with the MIRA antigen-specificity platform. Breadth meant the fraction of unique TCRs that were SARS-CoV-2-associated, whereas depth meant the fraction of total T cells that were SARS-CoV-2-associated. Using the MIRA data, each spike-specific TCR was assigned both to the spike region to which the TCR was reactive and to a CD4 or CD8 class. Log10-transformed breadth and depth values were compared by one-way ANOVA with Sidak's multiple comparisons tests. The source is immuneACCESS, and TCRdb retained only in-frame sequences with V and J called. Part of the clones is not carried over; for the studies checked, unresolved V genes explain less than half of this, and the remainder is unexplained. That table gives V, J and clone size, and the DNA gave D and trimming. The sample records roughly 120,000 clones, roughly 88% of which are singletons. The ten largest clones add up to 9% to 9.5% of the sample.

From the cysteine up to the phenylalanine, the CDR3 has a length of 16 residues. CDR3 DNA only is kept here, 48 bases in frame from base 1. The germline V gene sets CDR1 to MDHEN and CDR2 to SYDVKM. V gives up 5 bases and J gives up 10 bases, and the segment between their germline ends measures 21 bases. The sample's time point label, in plain terms: baseline before first vaccination. Samples from vaccinated people were obtained from the UK trials COV001 and COV002, which included a single-blind randomized controlled phase 2/3 trial of AZD1222 (ChAdOx1 nCoV-19) in healthy adults. For TCRbeta chain sequencing, PBMC samples were collected from trial participants at day 0 and at day 28 after the second dose.

The sample in question was peripheral blood, obtained on day 0 of AZD1222 vaccination. The chain is assembled from TRBV28 and TRBJ1-6, with TRBD1 as a weak D call on 6 bases. This TCR derives from an adult in good health. In nucleotide form, the sequence is TGTGCCAGCAGTGGGACTCCCACAGGGTTGGGATCACCCCTCCACTTT. It encodes CASSGTPTGLGSPLHF.